One sample yielded the 13 T cell receptor beta chains listed below, sequenced in a study of CD4 T cells in relation to SARS-CoV-2 and coronaviruses. Using immunoSEQ multiplex PCR, the repertoire was profiled, and TCRdb retains in-frame clones only, with some absent. The table lists tens of thousands of clones, just over 85% of them singletons. The unexposed donors gave CD4+ T cells in 2011-2018, prior to COVID-19. Sequenced: memory CD4+ T cells from PBMCs. All receptors derive from a human donor in good health.

This chain joins TRBV28 and TRBJ2-1; the match to TRBD2 covers 13 bases. This CDR3 has 16 amino acids. CDR1 is MDHEN and CDR2 is SYDVKM in the germline V gene. The ends lost 2 bases at V and 7 bases at J; junction bases unmatched: 5. The DNA of the CDR3 is TGTGCCAGCAGTTTACGAACTAGCGGGAGGGTAAATGAGCAGTTCTTC. This encodes CASSLRTSGRVNEQFF.

This clone was seen only a few times. This chain links TRBV4-1 with TRBJ2-7; no clear D gene. V was trimmed by 4 bases and J by 0 bases, leaving 7 bases between them. Germline CDR1 and CDR2: MGHRA and YSYEKL. The CDR3 totals 13 residues. The DNA of the CDR3 is TGCGCCAGCAGCCGGATCGGCTCCTACGAGCAGTACTTC. Encoded protein: CASSRIGSYEQYF.

The chain employs TRBV12-3 or TRBV12-4 and TRBJ1-5; D call uncertain. The CDR3 is made up of 13 amino acids. The ends were cut back, 6 bases at V and 4 bases at J, with 10 bases in the middle. CDR3 nucleotides: TGTGCCAGCAGCCCAGCCCTTAATCAGCCCCAGCATTTT. This gives the protein CASSPALNQPQHF.

This clone came up once. The rearrangement joins TRBV7-3 to TRBJ1-1; D is undetermined. The CDR3 runs 14 residues. V lost 3 bases, J lost 1 base, and 9 bases lay in between. CDR1 and CDR2 (germline): SGHTA, FQGTGA. Here the CDR3 DNA reads TGTGCCAGCAGCTTGGCAGGACGGAACACTGAAGCTTTCTTT. It encodes CASSLAGRNTEAFF.

The chain links TRBV5-1 to TRBJ1-4; no clear D. The V end was cut by 5 bases, the J end by 8 bases, with 19 bases between. The CDR3 has 15 residues. CDR1 and CDR2 from the germline V gene are SGHRS and YFSETQ. The CDR3 spells CASSYEGGRSEKLFF. CDR3 DNA sequence: TGCGCCAGCAGTTATGAGGGAGGACGATCCGAAAAACTGTTTTTT.

The J gene is TRBJ1-1, the V gene TRBV20-1; D gene uncertain. V was shortened by 5 bases and J by 7 bases, with 8 bases between the two germline ends. CDR1 and CDR2 from the germline V gene are DFQATT and SNEGSKA (reference sequence). This CDR3 is 10 amino acids long. The CDR3 DNA reads TGCAGTGCTGGTCGACTTGAAGCTTTCTTT. Protein sequence: CSAGRLEAFF.

This clone appeared once. The genes are TRBV11-3 and TRBJ2-3; D gene unclear. Germline V lookup: CDR1 SGHNT, CDR2 YENEEA. V was clipped by 5 bases and J by 10 bases, with 19 bases between them. CDR3 length equals 14 residues. The CDR3 nucleotides are TGTGCCAGCAGCCCCAACTCTTCTAGGTTCGCGCAGTATTTT. Amino acids: CASSPNSSRFAQYF.

The rearrangement links TRBV5-3 to TRBJ1-5; the D gene is possibly TRBD1 (5 bases). TRBV5-3 belongs to the ORF category, with a function that is uncertain. The length of the CDR3 is 15 residues. The V gene lost 1 base and the J gene lost 4 bases, with 12 bases spanning the gap. The CDR3 protein is CARSLRGEGNQPQHF. The CDR3 DNA is TGTGCCAGAAGCTTGAGGGGCGAGGGTAATCAGCCCCAGCATTTT.

The V and J genes are TRBV2 and TRBJ2-3, with a tentative D call TRBD2 (6 bases). Germline V gives CDR1 SNHLY, CDR2 FYNNEI. Between the trimmed V and J ends, which lost 7 bases and 0 bases, there was a span of 11 bases. The CDR3 consists of 14 residues. Here the CDR3 reads CASNRRASTDTQYF. The CDR3 DNA reads as TGTGCCAGCAACCGGAGGGCCAGCACAGATACGCAGTATTTT.

This chain links TRBV6-1 with TRBJ2-1, with 9 bases matching TRBD1. After removal of 4 bases from V and 7 bases from J, the junction contained 14 bases not matched to a gene. Germline CDR1 is MNHNS and CDR2 is SASEGT. This CDR3 comprises 17 residues. Written as DNA, the CDR3 is TGTGCCAGCAGTGGTGGCCTGCAACAGGGGGCTAGGAATGAGCAGTTCTTC. This encodes CASSGGLQQGARNEQFF.

The chain links TRBV29-1 to TRBJ2-3; 7 positions agree with TRBD2. In germline, CDR1 is SQVTM, CDR2 ANQGSEA. The CDR3 is 13 amino acids. V trimming: 5 bases; J trimming: 4 bases; junction bases outside the gene matches: 6. CDR3 sequence (DNA): TGCAGCGTTAGGACTAGTGGCGCAGATACGCAGTATTTT. It translates to CSVRTSGADTQYF.

The chain links TRBV13 to TRBJ2-7; 11 bases match TRBD2. With 6 bases clipped from V and 7 bases from J, the junction kept 11 bases outside the gene matches. In germline, CDR1 is PRHDT, CDR2 FYEKMQ (reference sequence). CDR3 length equals 15 residues. DNA of the CDR3: TGTGCCAGCAGTTCTGGGACTAGCGGTCCCAGGGAGCAGTACTTC. It is translated as CASSSGTSGPREQYF.

The chain has TRBV4-1 and TRBJ1-1; 7 nucleotides line up with TRBD1. The germline V gene encodes CDR1 MGHRA and CDR2 YSYEKL. This CDR3 has 16 residues. V shed 1 base, J shed 1 base, and the junction held 6 bases outside the gene matches. The CDR3 region has the DNA TGCGCCAGCAGCCAAGGTCCCGGGACAGCGAACACTGAAGCTTTCTTT. Translating it yields CASSQGPGTANTEAFF.